Listed here is a single TCR beta chain. Its antigen remains unidentified. Vbeta (60) and Jbeta (13) primers were used in the PCR. Clones were read by immunoSEQ multiplex PCR, and TCRdb kept only the in-frame ones, dropping some. The repertoire includes approximately 240,000 clones, 80% to 90% of them detected once, and around 1% sits in the top ten. The data were obtained in a study of cytomegalovirus exposure and HLA in healthy donors. The study, taken as a whole, reports: Exclusion applied to some V segments, including TRBV6-2 and TRBV6-3, as they were indistinguishable. Common viral pathogens seemed to be connected with several of the most significant clusters, according to a later analysis.

The CDR3 is made up of 16 amino acids. Deletions cut 1 base from V and 2 bases from J, with 15 bases between. Germline V gives CDR1 MGHDK, CDR2 SYGVNS. The TCR was taken from a woman aged 18-29 years in good health and CMV-seronegative. The sequencing sample was made of PBMCs. This chain joins TRBV25-1 and TRBJ2-7; a possible D gene is TRBD2 (7 bases). The CDR3, as DNA: TGTGCCAGCAGTGAATGGGGGGGAGGGGGGGCCTACGAGCAGTACTTC. It codes for CASSEWGGGGAYEQYF.